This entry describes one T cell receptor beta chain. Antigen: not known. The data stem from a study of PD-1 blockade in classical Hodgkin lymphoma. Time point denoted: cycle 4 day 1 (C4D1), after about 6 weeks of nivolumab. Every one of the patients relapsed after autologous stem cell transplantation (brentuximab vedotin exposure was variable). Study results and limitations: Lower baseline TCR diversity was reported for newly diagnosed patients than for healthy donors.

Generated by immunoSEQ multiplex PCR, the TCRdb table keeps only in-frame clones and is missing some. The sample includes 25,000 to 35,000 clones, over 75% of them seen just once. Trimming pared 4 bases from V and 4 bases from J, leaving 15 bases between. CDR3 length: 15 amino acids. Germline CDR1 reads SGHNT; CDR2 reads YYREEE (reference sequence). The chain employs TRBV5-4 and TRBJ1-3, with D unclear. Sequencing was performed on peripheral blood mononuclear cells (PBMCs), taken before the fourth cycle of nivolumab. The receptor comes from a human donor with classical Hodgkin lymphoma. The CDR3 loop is CASSLVPAGGNTIYF. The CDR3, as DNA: TGTGCCAGCAGCCTAGTCCCCGCCGGGGGAAACACCATATATTTT.